Detailed here is one T cell receptor beta chain. This clonotype was seen only a few times. This receptor's antigen is unknown. Within one base of it there is no much larger clone, and no base qualities were kept. All donors were healthy Caucasians. Three pairs of female monozygotic twins, all aged roughly 18 to 29 years, were included in the twin cohort. The RNA used for TCR libraries was isolated from peripheral blood mononuclear cells. This specimen comes from a study of identical twins (dated by TCRdb to the mid-2010s). With respect to the entire study: To test whether fetal clonotypes persist, the study used deep sequencing on TCR alpha and beta repertoires from monozygotic twins, unrelated adults of various ages, and cord blood. To rule out contamination, replicate twin experiments were performed at different times with different library preparation protocols.

General findings and caveats noted by the study authors: Because the same donors could not be followed over many years, conclusions were based on cross-sectional statistical analysis. Out-of-frame TCR alpha sequences shared between twins showed an excess of low generation-probability sequences compared with coincidental sharing between unrelated individuals. In beta out-of-frame sequences, excess twin sharing was weaker, because having fewer shared sequences lowered the signal-to-noise ratio. Abundant cord blood beta clonotypes had fewer insertions, young adult naive repertoires showed a similar but weaker trend, and memory repertoires showed no such trend. Out-of-frame TCR alpha sharing in monozygotic twins was systematically underestimated by recombination models, whereas sharing between unrelated individuals was in agreement with the recombination models. Invariant T cells such as MAIT and iNKT could partly confound zero-insertion analyses, though diverse VJ usage argued against this for most clonotypes.

The germline V gene (reference sequence) specifies MNHEY as CDR1 and SMNVEV as CDR2. Cut back by 3 bases and 4 bases, the V and J ends lie 11 bases apart. The CDR3 spans 14 residues, from the cysteine through the phenylalanine. Just CDR3 DNA is preserved here, 42 bases in frame from base 1. Preparation of the library involved 5' RACE. Sequencing relied on an Illumina HiSeq 2000. Template switching introduced a universal primer binding site; the final cDNA contained a unique molecular identifier, enabling accurate counting of TCR cDNA molecules. Specific primers in the conserved constant-segment region were used to synthesize first-strand cDNA for TCR alpha and beta chains. Each cDNA library was double barcoded, with a SMART-Mk sample barcode plus Illumina barcodes, to control for contamination. Two successive PCR steps introduced TruSeq adapter sequences along with Illumina sample barcodes. Sequencing of the TCR alpha and beta cDNA libraries was done on the Illumina HiSeq platform using custom primers. The study's own analysis went as follows. MiGEC processed the raw reads to extract unique molecular identifiers, while MiXCR was used to determine the CDR3 positions. For each individual, recombination models were inferred using an EM algorithm with the repgenHMM and IGoR tools. Shared clonotype analysis was performed with the tcR package in R, normalizing sharing by the product of cloneset sizes. To study raw recombination without the effects of thymic and clonal selection, out-of-frame nonproductive sequences were analyzed. TCRdb ran its own pipeline on the public reads, namely fastp trimming at Q25 and MiXCR clone calling, and kept in-frame beta chains. Here each entry gathers all rows of one CDR3 protein and keeps the most common genes and DNA. TCRdb assigned the V and J calls; the authors' analysis was not used. The table for this sample lists some 630,000 distinct CDR3 sequences; roughly 7.1% of them were counted only once. The top ten hold 1.5% to 2% of the sample.

This sample also appeared in a second study, on yellow fever vaccine responses in identical twins. The second paper further reports: The authors reported that the T cell response to vaccination in identical twins appeared partly convergent and partly personalized. The study precisely tracked vaccine-responding T cell clones in identical twins.

The receptor was isolated from a woman aged 18-30 years in good health. The chain couples TRBV27 to TRBJ2-3; the D gene identity is not certain. What was sequenced was PBMCs. The sequenced DNA: TGTGCCAGCAGTTTTTCTTCTGCGTCAGATACGCAGTATTTT. The resulting protein is CASSFSSASDTQYF.